The 27 T cell receptor beta chains presented below share a single source sample, sequenced in a study of pediatric ulcerative colitis. Measured with immunoSEQ multiplex PCR; TCRdb has only the in-frame clones, and not every one. The sample holds 30,000 to 40,000 clones; roughly 81% are singletons and the top ten take approximately 1.1%. Rectal tissue came from one to two pinch biopsies taken at colonoscopy. Sequencing input: gut tissue. These receptors all come from a boy aged 5 to 17 with mild ulcerative colitis.

This sequence joins TRBV10-2 and TRBJ2-7; TRBD1 is a possible D gene (5 bases). The CDR3 covers 15 residues. Per germline, CDR1 WSHSY and CDR2 SAAADI. Trimming removed 3 bases at V and 2 bases at J, with 14 bases between. CDR3: CASSDYRRQTYEQYF. DNA of the CDR3: TGCGCCAGCAGTGATTACAGGCGTCAGACCTACGAGCAGTACTTC.

V gene TRBV7-2 combines with J gene TRBJ1-3; D not certain. CDR1 and CDR2 from the germline V gene are SGHTA and FQGNSA. V was clipped by 2 bases and J by 0 bases, with 8 bases between them. CDR3 size: 15 residues. CDR3 in amino acids: CASSLSADSGNTIYF. CDR3 nucleotides: TGTGCCAGCAGCTTATCGGCGGACTCTGGAAACACCATATATTTT.

The V and J genes are TRBV27 and TRBJ2-7, with D possibly matching TRBD2 (5 bases). CDR1 and CDR2 (germline): MNHEY, SMNVEV (reference sequence). The V gene lost 4 bases and the J gene lost 3 bases, with 19 bases spanning the gap. There are 16 residues in the CDR3. In nucleotides, the CDR3 is TGTGCCAGCAGTTCCGCTCACCGGACTGGGCTCTACGAGCAGTACTTC. It specifies CASSSAHRTGLYEQYF.

The chain carries TRBV5-8 and TRBJ1-1; the D gene is possibly TRBD1 (5 bases). CDR1 and CDR2 (germline): SGHTS, YDEGEE. V lost 0 bases and J 11 bases, leaving 14 bases between the germline ends. CDR3 length equals 13 residues. The DNA of the CDR3 is TGTGCCAGCAGCTTGGTGGTCAGGGCAGGCGCTTTCTTT. It translates to CASSLVVRAGAFF.

The chain links TRBV5-1 to TRBJ2-2, with D hard to call. Trimming pared 5 bases from V and 5 bases from J, leaving 13 bases between. Germline loops: CDR1 SGHRS, CDR2 YFSETQ. This CDR3 is built from 14 residues. The CDR3 sequence is CASRTFEGTGELFF. The CDR3 coding sequence is TGCGCCAGCAGGACATTTGAAGGTACCGGGGAGCTGTTTTTT.

The chain links TRBV2 to TRBJ1-2, with D possibly being TRBD1 (5 bases). CDR1 is SNHLY and CDR2 is FYNNEI in the germline V gene. The CDR3 is made up of 13 amino acids. V dropped 6 bases and J dropped 3 bases, with 11 bases sitting between them. The CDR3 is CASRRVGDYGYTF. DNA for the CDR3: TGTGCCAGCAGACGGGTAGGGGACTATGGCTACACCTTC.

The V call is TRBV30, the J call TRBJ1-3, with D hard to call. The V and J ends lost 0 bases and 0 bases respectively, with 18 bases between them. Germline CDR1 reads GTSNPN; CDR2 reads SVGIG (reference sequence). This CDR3 has 18 residues. CDR3 residues: CAWSVRDSGSFSGNTIYF. DNA of the CDR3: TGTGCCTGGAGTGTAAGGGATTCGGGATCATTCTCTGGAAACACCATATATTTT.

The rearrangement links TRBV19 to TRBJ2-3; TRBD2 matches at 11 bases. The CDR3 extends over 16 amino acids. With V trimmed by 3 bases and J by 3 bases, 5 bases remained unmatched. Germline-derived CDR1 and CDR2 are LNHDA and SQIVND (reference sequence). The CDR3: CASSILAGGRTDTQYF. CDR3 bases: TGTGCCAGTAGTATCCTAGCGGGGGGAAGAACAGATACGCAGTATTTT.

The chain couples TRBV9 to TRBJ2-2; D uncertain. The length of the CDR3 is 12 residues. Germline assignment: CDR1 SGDLS and CDR2 YYNGEE. The ends were cut back, 6 bases at V and 6 bases at J, with 9 bases in the middle. CDR3 in DNA: TGTGCCAGCACATCTAGGGCCGGGGAGCTGTTTTTT. Its protein is CASTSRAGELFF.

The rearrangement links TRBV4-1 to TRBJ2-1, with D possibly matching TRBD2 (6 bases). The V gene's germline CDR1 is MGHRA and CDR2 YSYEKL. The V end was cut by 0 bases, the J end by 4 bases, with 13 bases between. The CDR3 runs 16 residues. The CDR3 DNA reads TGCGCCAGCAGCCAAGAGGGAGGATTTGAGTACAATGAGCAGTTCTTC. Translating it yields CASSQEGGFEYNEQFF.

This rearrangement joins TRBV5-8 to TRBJ2-2; D is uncertain. Per germline, CDR1 SGHTS and CDR2 YDEGEE. V was cut by 6 bases and J by 3 bases, with 6 bases left in between. This CDR3 comprises 12 residues. CDR3 amino acids: CASNKHTGELFF. The DNA of the CDR3 is TGTGCCAGCAACAAACACACCGGGGAGCTGTTTTTT.

This clone has only one observation. The J gene is TRBJ2-7, the V gene TRBV4-1, with D unclear. Trimming stripped 1 base from V and 6 bases from J, with 7 bases between. Per germline, CDR1 MGHRA and CDR2 YSYEKL. This CDR3 spans 12 amino acids. The CDR3: CASSQVAGEQYF. The DNA of the CDR3 is TGCGCCAGCAGCCAAGTGGCAGGCGAGCAGTACTTC.

This clone was recorded a few times. This chain joins TRBV6-5 and TRBJ1-1; D is unresolved. Germline lookup yields CDR1 MNHEY and CDR2 SVGAGI. The CDR3 has 15 residues. Trimming stripped 1 base from V and 0 bases from J, with 9 bases between. The CDR3 region is CASSYFARMNTEAFF. In DNA, the CDR3 is TGTGCCAGCAGTTACTTCGCCAGAATGAACACTGAAGCTTTCTTT.

About this clone itself: One end of the junction is discordant with germline, which a read error may explain. The chain has TRBV7-7 and TRBJ2-1; TRBD1 agrees at 9 bases. The CDR3 loop spans 21 amino acids. Germline assignment: CDR1 SSHAT and CDR2 FNYEAQ (reference sequence). CDR3 protein: CASSLFFPAGQGSRTYNEQFF. The DNA of the CDR3 is TGTGCTAGCAGCTTATTCTTTCCGGCGGGACAGGGATCTCGAACTTACAATGAGCAGTTCTTC.

The chain carries TRBV7-2 and TRBJ1-4; D is possibly TRBD1 (6 bases). CDR3 length: 14 residues. Germline V gives CDR1 SGHTA, CDR2 FQGNSA. Trimming removed 2 bases at V and 7 bases at J, with 11 bases between. CDR3 amino acids: CASSLFQGGEKLFF. The CDR3, as DNA: TGTGCCAGCAGCTTATTTCAAGGGGGTGAAAAACTGTTTTTT. Filled out from reference TRBV7-2 and TRBJ1-4, the complete variable domain reads GAGVSQSPSNKVTEKGKDVELRCDPISGHTALYWYRQSLGQGLEFLIYFQGNSAPDKSGLPSDRFSAERTGGSVSTLTIQRTQQEDSAVYLCASSLFQGGEKLFFGSGTQLSVL.

CDR3 amino acids: CASSYGQGENGPNTEAFF. In DNA form, the CDR3 reads TGCGCCAGCAGCTATGGACAGGGGGAAAATGGCCCGAACACTGAAGCTTTCTTT. The genes are TRBV5-1 and TRBJ1-1; 10 bases map to TRBD1. Per germline, CDR1 SGHRS and CDR2 YFSETQ. CDR3 length: 18 amino acids. The junction had 12 bases not matched to a gene; V was cut back by 3 bases and J by 1 base.

This clone has just one count. CDR3 DNA: TGCGCCAGCAGCCAAGGGTTTTTTGTCCAGGGAAGTTCACCCCTCCACTTT. Encoded protein: CASSQGFFVQGSSPLHF. The chain carries TRBV4-1 and TRBJ1-6; a possible D gene is TRBD1 (5 bases). CDR1 is MGHRA, CDR2 YSYEKL, per germline. This CDR3 is 17 amino acids long. V shed 1 base and J shed 9 bases, with 19 bases lying between them.

The CDR3 region has the DNA TGTGCCAGCAGTGTAAGAGGGACCCAAGAGACCCAGTACTTC. This codes for CASSVRGTQETQYF. The chain recombines TRBV2 with TRBJ2-5; D is perhaps TRBD1 or TRBD2 (5 bases each). Between the trimmed V and J ends, which lost 4 bases and 1 base, there was a span of 10 bases. The CDR3 contains 14 residues. Germline-derived CDR1 and CDR2 are SNHLY and FYNNEI.

The chain employs TRBV7-9 and TRBJ1-3; 7 bases agree with TRBD1. Per germline, CDR1 SEHNR and CDR2 FQNEAQ (reference sequence). Unmatched junction bases numbered 8, after V lost 5 bases and J lost 4 bases. The CDR3 consists of 15 residues. CDR3 sequence reads: CASSRIQGYGNTIYF. The CDR3 bases are TGTGCCAGCAGCCGAATACAGGGGTACGGAAACACCATATATTTT.

This clone has just a few counts. The chain couples TRBV4-2 to TRBJ2-2; D is uncertain. V gave up 0 bases and J gave up 0 bases, with 5 bases separating them. Germline V gene sequence: CDR1 LGHNA, CDR2 YNFKEQ. This CDR3 is built from 15 residues. The CDR3 DNA is TGTGCCAGCAGCCAAGATTACACGAACACCGGGGAGCTGTTTTTT. Translating gives CASSQDYTNTGELFF.

V and J are TRBV6-5 and TRBJ2-1, with D perhaps matching TRBD1 or TRBD2 (5 bases each). Per germline, CDR1 MNHEY and CDR2 SVGAGI. This CDR3 is 14 amino acids long. V was trimmed by 0 bases and J by 7 bases, leaving 10 bases between them. The CDR3 DNA reads TGTGCCAGCAGTTACTCCCTTGAGGGGAATGAGCAGTTCTTC. Amino acid sequence: CASSYSLEGNEQFF.

The chain is built from TRBV7-8 and TRBJ2-3; D might be TRBD2 (6 bases). This CDR3 has 16 amino acids. The V end lost 2 bases, the J end lost 3 bases, and 15 bases lay between the germline ends. Germline loops: CDR1 SGHVS, CDR2 FQNEAQ. CDR3 DNA: TGTGCCAGCAGCTTATTGGAGGGATTCGGGACAGATACGCAGTATTTT. Translation gives CASSLLEGFGTDTQYF.

The chain carries TRBV30 and TRBJ1-1; D uncertain. V lost 1 base and J lost 0, with 15 bases in between. CDR1 is GTSNPN, CDR2 SVGIG, per germline (reference sequence). The CDR3 sequence is 16 residues long. The DNA for the CDR3 is TGTGCCTGGAGTGCGGACTCCTCCTGGATGAACACTGAAGCTTTCTTT. This encodes CAWSADSSWMNTEAFF.

This chain uses TRBV4-1 with TRBJ1-2; D might be TRBD1 (6 bases). This CDR3 has 15 residues. Trimming left V 2 bases short and J 8 bases short, with 18 bases between. Germline assignment: CDR1 MGHRA and CDR2 YSYEKL. The chain's CDR3 is CASSQPLTGSGGYTF. The CDR3 DNA reads as TGCGCCAGCAGCCAACCATTGACAGGATCGGGCGGCTACACCTTC.

The V and J genes are TRBV6-1 and TRBJ2-2; D is unclear. Germline CDR1 MNHNS, CDR2 SASEGT. The CDR3 sequence is 11 residues long. Trimming stripped 7 bases from V and 4 bases from J, with 4 bases between. CDR3: CASTFTGELFF. Here the CDR3 DNA reads TGTGCCAGCACCTTCACCGGGGAGCTGTTTTTT.

This clone turned up a few times. This chain links TRBV5-1 with TRBJ1-3; D perhaps matches TRBD1 (5 bases). The CDR3 contains 15 residues. V lost 6 bases to trimming and J lost 0 bases, with 13 bases between them. Germline lookup yields CDR1 SGHRS and CDR2 YFSETQ. CDR3 coding DNA: TGCGCCAGCACCCCGAGTGGGGCCTCTGGAAACACCATATATTTT. Protein: CASTPSGASGNTIYF.

CDR3 in DNA: TGTGCCAGCAGCTTACGGACAGGCGCGGGAGAGCAGTACTTC. The encoded protein is CASSLRTGAGEQYF. This chain joins TRBV5-4 and TRBJ2-7; D might be TRBD1 (7 bases). Trimming took 2 bases from V and 7 from J, leaving 16 bases between them. This CDR3 is built from 14 residues. Germline V gene data show CDR1 as SGHNT and CDR2 as YYREEE (reference sequence).